This T cell receptor (beta chain) emerged from a study of blood T cell repertoires in COVID-19 (dated by TCRdb to 2020 to 2021). Some background on the complete study: The collaborator samples originated in the United States, Italy and Spain and spanned the acute and convalescent phases of COVID-19. Where available, HLA class I and class II types were obtained from metadata supplied by the sample provider rather than from assay-based typing. The sample metadata nearly always contained a de-identified subject ID, COVID-19 status, age in years and sex. Samples came from the ongoing ImmuneRACE study (first 160 participants) plus 1,254 subjects from 6 global collaborators. The repertoires were made available in a free public database intended to serve as a resource for research on the immune response to SARS-CoV-2. The dataset comprised deeply sampled blood TCRbeta repertoires from subjects exposed to, actively infected with, or recovered from COVID-19. The material from the prospective study consisted of cDNA or gDNA derived from T cells, B-cell-depleted T cells, or PBMCs. Results the study describes overall, beyond this receptor: The amount of clinical and demographic metadata varied by source and participant and was provided uncurated.

TCRbeta CDR3 regions were amplified from genomic DNA by means of the immunoSEQ Assay, a bias-controlled multiplex PCR. As for how the authors treated the data: The number of nucleated cells in each sample was estimated from the amplification of reference gene primers within the assay. Sequence reads were collapsed and filtered to measure the absolute abundance of every unique TCRbeta CDR3 rearrangement. For each sample, productive Simpson clonality was calculated by taking the square root of Simpson's diversity index across productive rearrangements. TCRdb carries this immuneACCESS record with in-frame sequences only. Its versions omit some clonotypes, under half of them owing to an unresolved V gene in the studies checked, with the rest unexplained. From that table come the V and J calls and clone size; the DNA was used to work out D and trimming. The sample table records more than 140,000 clones; 86% of these occur just once. Of the sample, about 8% is held by the ten largest clones.

The collaborating institutions used their own protocols to collect whole blood in K2EDTA tubes. For TCRbeta analysis, collaborator samples were shipped as frozen whole blood, as isolated PBMCs, or as DNA extracted from either sample type. Including the terminal cysteine and phenylalanine, the CDR3 comprises 19 residues. The read is trimmed to its CDR3 DNA, 57 bases read in frame from base 1. From V the trimming removes 2 bases and from J it removes 5 bases, while the gene matches leave 11 bases of the junction unaccounted for. The germline V gene gives CDR1 as SGHAT and CDR2 as FQNNGV. A word on this clone: Its binding antigen is unknown. No quality values exist for individual bases; no much larger clone is one base distant.

This receptor was obtained from a woman aged 55-70 years with acute or convalescent COVID-19. The rearrangement joined TRBV11-2 to TRBJ2-1, with TRBD2 matching 14 junction bases. The sequencing input was peripheral blood. The CDR3 in this case is CASSLRLAGGQSLNNEQFF. The nucleotides read TGTGCCAGCAGCTTACGACTAGCGGGGGGGCAGTCCCTTAACAATGAGCAGTTCTTC.